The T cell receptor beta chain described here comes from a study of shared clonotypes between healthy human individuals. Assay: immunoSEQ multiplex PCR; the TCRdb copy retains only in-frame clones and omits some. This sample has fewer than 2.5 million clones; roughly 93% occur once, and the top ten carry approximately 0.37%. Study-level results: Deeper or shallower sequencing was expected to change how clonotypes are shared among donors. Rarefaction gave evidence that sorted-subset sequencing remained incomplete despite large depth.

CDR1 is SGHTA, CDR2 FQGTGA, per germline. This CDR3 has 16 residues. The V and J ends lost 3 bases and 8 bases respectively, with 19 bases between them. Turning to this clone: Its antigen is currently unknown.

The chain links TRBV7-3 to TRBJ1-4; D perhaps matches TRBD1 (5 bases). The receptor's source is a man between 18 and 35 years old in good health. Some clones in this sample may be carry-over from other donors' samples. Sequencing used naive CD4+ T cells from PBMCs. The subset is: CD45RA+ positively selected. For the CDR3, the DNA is TGTGCCAGCAGCTTGGGCCCCCGGGGGGTCGACGAAAAACTGTTTTTT. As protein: CASSLGPRGVDEKLFF.